This T cell receptor beta chain was profiled in a study of T-cell reconstitution after alpha-beta-depleted transplantation in children. For TCRbeta, the library was prepared with unique molecular identifiers. TCRdb re-derived calls from the PCR reads in MiXCR, one entry per CDR3 protein. Of hundreds of thousands of distinct CDR3 sequences listed, about 23% are singletons. This clonotype was recorded at least ten times. Trimming left V 0 bases short and J 2 bases short, with 7 bases between. CDR1 and CDR2 (germline): LGHNA, YNFKEQ. The CDR3 has 14 amino acids. The receptor was derived from a girl aged 2-10 years with Fanconi anemia, due to receive a stem cell transplant. The genes are TRBV4-2 and TRBJ2-5; D gene unclear. The sequenced sample was PBMCs, obtained before TCRalphabeta/CD19-depleted stem cell transplant. The CDR3 bases are TGTGCCAGCAGCCAAGATGGGCGACAAGAGACCCAGTACTTC. It codes for CASSQDGRQETQYF.